These 25 T cell receptor beta chains came from one sample sequenced in a study of human T cells and chemical hapten exposure. TCRdb used MiXCR to reprocess the RACE reads, holding one entry per CDR3 protein. The data hold about 30,000 distinct CDR3 sequences, with about 5% observed a single time. Time point meaning: patch test 3, about 24 weeks after DPC sensitization. Described treatment: therapeutic diphenylcyclopropenone sensitization with weekly scalp DPC. Sequenced here: whole blood, sampled in connection with sensitization to the hapten diphenylcyclopropenone (DPC). These receptors all stem from a man aged 30 to 39 with alopecia areata. Some clones in this sample may be carry-over from other donors' samples.

This clonotype was counted many times. The rearrangement uses TRBV25-1 and TRBJ2-5; TRBD2 might be the D (5 bases). Germline CDR1 MGHDK, CDR2 SYGVNS. The CDR3 length is 13 residues. V was pared by 3 bases and J by 4 bases, with 9 bases between. CDR3 in amino acids: CASSELAGETQYF. The CDR3 nucleotides read TGTGCCAGCAGTGAGCTAGCTGGAGAGACCCAGTACTTC.

This chain uses TRBV10-1 with TRBJ1-5; 8 bases agree with TRBD1. After removal of 6 bases from V and 2 bases from J, the junction contained 6 bases not matched to a gene. This CDR3 is 15 amino acids long. Germline-derived CDR1 and CDR2 are WNHNN and SYGVQD (reference sequence). This CDR3 reads CASRRTGWGNQPQHF. CDR3 coding DNA: TGCGCCAGCAGAAGGACAGGGTGGGGCAATCAGCCCCAGCATTTT.

The sample holds a few counts of this clonotype. V and J are TRBV4-3 and TRBJ2-2; D perhaps matches TRBD2 (6 bases). CDR3 length equals 17 residues. Germline CDR1 and CDR2: LGHNA and YSLEER. With 0 bases removed from V and 4 bases from J, the gap between germline ends came to 15 bases. Written as DNA, the CDR3 is TGCGCCAGCAGCCAAGATTTAGGAGGGTTGCGCACCGGGGAGCTGTTTTTT. Residues: CASSQDLGGLRTGELFF.

This clonotype was found many times. The CDR3 loop is CASSLSRGNTEAFF. In DNA, the CDR3 is TGTGCCAGCAGTTTGTCAAGGGGAAACACTGAAGCTTTCTTT. The V and J genes are TRBV27 and TRBJ1-1, with D possibly matching TRBD1 (5 bases). Germline-derived CDR1 and CDR2 are MNHEY and SMNVEV (reference sequence). The CDR3 extends over 14 amino acids. Trimming removed 3 bases at V and 2 bases at J, with 10 bases between.

At least ten counts were recorded for this clonotype. The rearrangement links TRBV28 to TRBJ2-4; maybe TRBD1 (8 bases). Between the trimmed V and J ends, which lost 11 bases and 5 bases, there was a span of 19 bases. The CDR3 has 14 residues. The germline V gene encodes CDR1 MDHEN and CDR2 SYDVKM. The CDR3 region is CAAKQGGAQNIQYF. The CDR3 DNA reads TGTGCCGCTAAACAGGGGGGGGCCCAAAACATTCAGTACTTC. Filled out from reference TRBV28 and TRBJ2-4, the complete variable domain reads DVKVTQSSRYLVKRTGEKVFLECVQDMDHENMFWYRQDPGLGLRLIYFSYDVKMKEKGDIPEGYSVSREKKERFSLILESASTNQTSMYLCAAKQGGAQNIQYFGAGTRLSVL.

This clonotype was detected many times. CDR3 nucleotides: TGCGCCAGCAGCCAAGAAGAGAACACTGAAGCTTTCTTT. Amino acid sequence: CASSQEENTEAFF. This chain joins TRBV4-3 and TRBJ1-1; D not certain. The CDR3 covers 13 residues. Deletions cut 0 bases from V and 1 base from J, with 3 bases between. Germline CDR1 LGHNA, CDR2 YSLEER.

Many counts were recorded for this clonotype. V usage is TRBV20-1 and J usage is TRBJ1-2; D might be TRBD1 (6 bases). The length of the CDR3 is 15 residues. V was shortened by 0 bases and J by 4 bases, with 15 bases between the two germline ends. CDR1 DFQATT and CDR2 SNEGSKA come from the germline V gene (reference sequence). The CDR3 here is CSARDPTGQIYGYTF. The CDR3 DNA is TGCAGTGCTAGAGATCCGACAGGCCAGATCTATGGCTACACCTTC.

This clonotype was picked up many times. The V and J genes are TRBV12-3 or TRBV12-4 and TRBJ2-3; 8 nucleotides line up with TRBD2. This CDR3 is built from 17 residues. J gave up 4 bases and V 6 bases, and 15 bases lay outside the gene matches. Written as DNA, the CDR3 is TGTGCCAGCAGCCAAGGGCTTCTCGCGGGGGGAGCAGATACGCAGTATTTT. Its translation is CASSQGLLAGGADTQYF.

This clonotype was observed many times. The V call is TRBV2, the J call TRBJ1-6; 9 bases are shared with TRBD1. Germline CDR1 reads SNHLY; CDR2 reads FYNNEI. The CDR3 length is 15 residues. Trimming removed 5 bases from V and 7 bases from J; junction bases left unmatched: 6. The CDR3 nucleotides read TGTGCCAGCAGTAGGACAGGGGACGGGAATTCACCCCTCCACTTT. Protein sequence: CASSRTGDGNSPLHF.

This clonotype was seen at least ten times. The chain couples TRBV18 to TRBJ1-1, with 9 bases fitting TRBD1. The CDR3 spans 18 residues. Germline values: CDR1 KGHSH, CDR2 LQKENI. The trim removed 2 bases at V and 1 base at J, leaving 11 bases unmatched. For the CDR3, the DNA is TGTGCCAGCTCACCAATTCGGGGACAGGGTGGGACGAACACTGAAGCTTTCTTT. Translating it yields CASSPIRGQGGTNTEAFF.

This clonotype was observed many times. The gene calls are TRBV20-1 and TRBJ2-5; D gene uncertain. This CDR3 has 11 amino acids. V was shortened by 0 bases and J by 7 bases, with 6 bases between the two germline ends. CDR1 is DFQATT and CDR2 is SNEGSKA in the germline V gene (reference sequence). CDR3 in DNA: TGCAGTGCTAGAGAAGTACGGACCCAGTACTTC. It specifies CSAREVRTQYF.

This clonotype has ten or more counts. The chain recombines TRBV11-2 with TRBJ2-1; 12 bases are a match to TRBD2. The CDR3 sequence is 17 residues long. The V segment lost 1 base and the J segment 6 bases; nucleotides outside the gene matches: 7. Germline V lookup: CDR1 SGHAT, CDR2 FQNNGV. The CDR3 region has the DNA TGTGCCAGCAGCTTAGTCCCCGGGACTAGCGGGTTCAATGAGCAGTTCTTC. Protein product: CASSLVPGTSGFNEQFF.

This clonotype was seen at least ten times. CDR3 protein: CSVNGDRGRDEQFF. The CDR3 DNA follows: TGCAGCGTTAATGGGGACAGGGGGCGAGATGAGCAGTTCTTC. The V gene is TRBV29-1, the J gene TRBJ2-1; 12 bases line up with TRBD1. Germline-derived CDR1 and CDR2 are SQVTM and ANQGSEA. This CDR3 spans 14 amino acids. V shed 5 bases and J 8 bases; nucleotides not matched to a gene: 7.

This clonotype was observed at least ten times. V gene TRBV7-8 combines with J gene TRBJ2-2, with D tentatively TRBD2 (5 bases). Germline V lookup: CDR1 SGHVS, CDR2 FQNEAQ. The length of the CDR3 is 16 residues. CDR3 DNA sequence: TGTGCGACGGGGTCCGGGCCCCCCCCGCGCACCGGGGAGCTGTTTTTT. It yields the protein CATGSGPPPRTGELFF.

This clonotype is deemed medium-sized. J is TRBJ1-2 and V is TRBV29-1; a weak D match, TRBD1 (5 bases). The CDR3 loop spans 12 amino acids. Germline V lookup: CDR1 SQVTM, CDR2 ANQGSEA. V lost 3 bases and J 2 bases, leaving 7 bases between the germline ends. CDR3 bases: TGCAGCGTTGACCGACAGAACTATGGCTACACCTTC. Protein sequence: CSVDRQNYGYTF.

Comments on this clonotype: A read error may be the cause here, since a much bigger clone is one base away. The rearrangement uses TRBV29-1 and TRBJ2-5, with TRBD2 matching 10 bases. Germline V gene sequence: CDR1 SQVTM, CDR2 ANQGSEA. This CDR3 is 14 amino acids long. In DNA form, the CDR3 reads TGCATCGTTGGGGCTAGCGGGAGCCCAGAGACCCAGTACTTC. Translation gives CIVGASGSPETQYF.

The chain combines TRBV12-3 or TRBV12-4 with TRBJ1-5; TRBD1 matches at 7 bases. The V gene end was trimmed by 5 bases and the J gene end by 2 bases; junction bases not matched to a gene: 6. The CDR3 contains 15 residues. CDR3 DNA sequence: TGTGCCAGCAGTCAACAGGGGTTTGGCAATCAGCCCCAGCATTTT. Protein: CASSQQGFGNQPQHF.

There are many counts of this clonotype. The V call is TRBV9, the J call TRBJ1-2; D remains unclear. Germline lookup yields CDR1 SGDLS and CDR2 YYNGEE. Trimming left V 3 bases short and J 5 bases short, with 8 bases between. This CDR3 has 12 residues. This CDR3 is CASSGEGYGYTF. The CDR3 coding sequence is TGTGCCAGCAGCGGAGAAGGGTATGGCTACACCTTC.

The table lists this clonotype with many counts. V gene TRBV10-2 combines with J gene TRBJ1-5; D call uncertain. V dropped 5 bases and J dropped 1 base, with 9 bases sitting between them. Germline V CDR1 and CDR2: WSHSY, SAAADI. This CDR3 has 14 amino acids. In DNA form, the CDR3 reads TGCGCCAGCAGTACTACAGAGAGCAATCAGCCCCAGCATTTT. This translates into CASSTTESNQPQHF.

This clonotype occurred many times. The V and J genes are TRBV7-2 and TRBJ2-1, with TRBD1 identical over 7 bases. CDR1 is SGHTA and CDR2 is FQGNSA in the germline V gene. The V gene end was trimmed by 10 bases and the J gene end by 10 bases; junction bases not matched to a gene: 25. The CDR3 totals 17 residues. CDR3 DNA: TGTGCCATCTCTGGTGGGGAGACAGGGTCTAAGTCATGGGAGCAGTTCTTC. Translation: CAISGGETGSKSWEQFF.

This clonotype has at least ten counts. The chain combines TRBV6-5 with TRBJ1-2; D not resolved. Between the trimmed V and J ends, which lost 8 bases and 7 bases, there was a span of 11 bases. The germline CDR1 and CDR2 sequences are MNHEY and SVGAGI. The CDR3 length is 11 residues. DNA for the CDR3: TGTGCCAGCGGATCGGTGGGTGGCTACACCTTC. Encoded protein: CASGSVGGYTF.

This clonotype was recorded at least ten times. Here the CDR3 reads CAINRGLSGTGELFF. CDR3 bases: TGTGCCATCAATCGAGGGTTGTCGGGCACCGGGGAGCTGTTTTTT. The chain carries TRBV10-3 and TRBJ2-2; possibly TRBD2 for D (5 bases). Trimming took off 7 bases at V and 4 bases at J, with 16 bases between the two ends. The CDR3 is made up of 15 amino acids. CDR1 ENHRY and CDR2 SYGVKD come from the germline V gene.

In its sample, this clonotype was seen many times. The CDR3 bases are TGTGCCAGCAGTTACTCGACAGGGAGCTCCTACGAGCAGTACTTC. Protein: CASSYSTGSSYEQYF. V is TRBV12-3 or TRBV12-4 and J is TRBJ2-7, with 7 bases identical to TRBD1. The ends lost 4 bases at V and 0 bases at J; junction bases unmatched: 6. The CDR3 is 15 residues long.

This clonotype was counted many times. This sequence joins TRBV18 and TRBJ2-2, with D maybe TRBD1 (6 bases). V lost 2 bases to trimming and J lost 2 bases, with 18 bases between them. The CDR3 spans 18 residues. The germline V gene has CDR1 KGHSH and CDR2 LQKENI. The CDR3, as DNA: TGTGCCAGCTCACCAGGTGCCGGGACAATCAGAAACACCGGGGAGCTGTTTTTT. Its protein is CASSPGAGTIRNTGELFF.

In its sample, this clonotype was seen many times. The rearrangement joins TRBV20-1 to TRBJ1-6; tentative D call: TRBD1 (6 bases). CDR1 and CDR2 from the germline V gene are DFQATT and SNEGSKA (reference sequence). Trimming removed 1 base at V and 6 bases at J, with 13 bases between. CDR3 length equals 15 residues. The CDR3 DNA is TGCAGTGCTAGAGGCCGACAGGACCTTAATTCACCCCTCCACTTT. Translated: CSARGRQDLNSPLHF.